This T cell receptor (beta chain) was retrieved from a study of blood T cell repertoires in COVID-19. Study-wide background: From T cells, B-cell-depleted T cells, or PBMCs came the material, which was cDNA or gDNA.

This clone was counted between two and nine times. Trimming shortened V by 3 bases and J by 13 bases, and 16 bases separated the two germline ends. The CDR3 contains 12 residues. Measured with immunoSEQ multiplex PCR; TCRdb has only the in-frame clones, and not every one. The repertoire holds roughly 200,000 clones, with 75% to 90% as singletons. V and J are TRBV12-3 or TRBV12-4 and TRBJ2-7, with D maybe TRBD1 (6 bases). The source material was peripheral blood. The receptor was derived from a human donor with active or convalescent COVID-19. The donor label of this sample is uncertain. CDR3 sequence reads: CASSFRRQEIYF. CDR3 nucleotides: TGTGCCAGCAGTTTCCGGCGACAGGAAATATACTTC.